This TCR beta chain stems from a study of blood T cell repertoires in COVID-19. For the study at large: The United States, Italy and Spain supplied acute and convalescent COVID-19 samples. T cells, B-cell-depleted T cells, or PBMCs provided the cDNA or gDNA that served as material.

The study assigned cohorts using participant-reported clinical history. The V gene end was trimmed by 5 bases and the J gene end by 5 bases; junction bases not matched to a gene: 7. The CDR3 sequence is 14 residues long. Germline CDR1 and CDR2: LNHDA and SQIVND (reference sequence). Sequenced by immunoSEQ multiplex PCR; TCRdb stores in-frame clones only, minus some. The sample holds fewer than 400,000 clones; approximately 87% are singletons and the top ten take roughly a tenth. The sequenced sample was PBMCs or T cells enriched from blood (not recorded which). J is TRBJ1-1 and V is TRBV19, with 8 bases lining up with TRBD1. The TCR sequence derives from a woman aged 45-59 years who had recovered from COVID-19. The CDR3 loop is CASSYDRGRTEAFF. In nucleotides, the CDR3 is TGTGCCAGTAGTTATGACAGGGGTCGTACTGAAGCTTTCTTT.